This T cell receptor (beta chain) was sequenced in a study of CD8 T cells in Susac syndrome. The authors reverse transcribed roughly 0.5 to 1 ug RNA with random hexamers. Amplification of TCR beta CDR3 by immunoSEQ multiplex PCR spanned 54 Vbeta and 13 Jbeta. TCRdb fed the immunoSEQ multiplex PCR reads into MiXCR, producing one record per CDR3 protein. The data contain under 200,000 distinct CDR3 sequences, about 95% of them singletons. Germline values: CDR1 MGHRA, CDR2 YSYEKL. The CDR3 sequence is 14 residues long. V shed 3 bases, J shed 11 bases, and the junction held 6 bases outside the gene matches. Sequencing of TCR beta covered CD8+ and CD4+ T cells obtained from blood. Each multiple sclerosis control was a treatment-naive patient with relapsing-remitting disease that was either stable or active. Negative isolation was used for CD8+ and CD4+ T cells and FACS enrichment for TEMRA cells.

The sequenced sample consisted of CD8+ T cells from PBMCs. The source of this sequence is a human donor with multiple sclerosis. The genes are TRBV4-1 and TRBJ1-6; 8 positions agree with TRBD1. CDR3 DNA sequence: TGCGCCAGCAGCCAGGACAGGGATTTGACACCCCTCCACTTT. It yields the protein CASSQDRDLTPLHF.